Listed here are 5 T cell receptor beta chains from one sample, sequenced in a study of neurological immune-mediated disorders. TCRdb re-called the 5' RACE reads with MiXCR, one entry per CDR3 protein. Of 71,000 or so distinct CDR3 sequences listed, about 5.2% are singletons. Sequencing was done on a sample of PBMCs. The receptors shown here come from a woman aged 25 to 39 with multiple sclerosis.

Many counts were recorded for this clonotype. The chain uses TRBV27 and TRBJ1-5; no firm D call. Germline V CDR1 and CDR2: MNHEY, SMNVEV (reference sequence). V gave up 6 bases and J gave up 5 bases, with 11 bases separating them. CDR3 length equals 13 residues. The CDR3 DNA follows: TGTGCCAGCAGCCACATGTTATATCAGCCCCAGCATTTT. Translated, it gives CASSHMLYQPQHF.

This clonotype was observed at least ten times. The genes are TRBV6-1 and TRBJ2-6; tentative D call: TRBD1 (5 bases). CDR1 is MNHNS, CDR2 SASEGT, per germline. V was pared by 5 bases and J by 0 bases, with 14 bases between. CDR3 length: 17 amino acids. The CDR3 nucleotides read TGTGCCAGCAGTAGCGCAGGGTGGGACTCTGGGGCCAACGTCCTGACTTTC. It codes for CASSSAGWDSGANVLTF.

This clonotype was counted ten times or more. The chain uses TRBV5-1 and TRBJ2-1; 7 bases match TRBD1. Unmatched junction bases numbered 2, after V lost 0 bases and J lost 5 bases. This CDR3 region has 14 residues. Germline CDR1 reads SGHRS; CDR2 reads YFSETQ. The CDR3 loop is CASSLDRGNNEQFF. As DNA, the CDR3 is TGCGCCAGCAGCTTGGACAGGGGAAACAATGAGCAGTTCTTC.

This clonotype has ten or more counts. The chain couples TRBV5-1 to TRBJ2-7; D may be TRBD1 or TRBD2 (6 bases each). Germline V gene lookup returns CDR1 SGHRS and CDR2 YFSETQ. Trimming left V 2 bases short and J 3 bases short, with 15 bases between. The CDR3 loop spans 15 amino acids. The chain's CDR3 is CASSFTPGANYEQYV. The CDR3 nucleotides are TGCGCCAGCAGCTTCACTCCGGGGGCTAACTACGAGCAGTACGTC.

This clonotype was observed at least ten times. The rearrangement links TRBV20-1 to TRBJ1-1; a weak D match, TRBD1 (6 bases). Germline V gene lookup returns CDR1 DFQATT and CDR2 SNEGSKA (reference sequence). The ends were cut back, 3 bases at V and 0 bases at J, with 8 bases in the middle. This CDR3 comprises 13 residues. This CDR3 is CSARTGLNTEAFF. CDR3 sequence (DNA): TGCAGTGCTAGGACAGGTTTGAACACTGAAGCTTTCTTT.